This TCR beta chain was sequenced in a study of cytomegalovirus exposure and HLA in healthy donors. Whole-study findings and limits: Under in vitro conditions, three CMV-associated chains were confirmed as specific for CMV antigens. Cytomegalovirus status was reportedly diagnosed by the classifier with high sensitivity and specificity. Cytomegalovirus-associated status was assigned to some 180 TCR beta chains.

The CDR3 is 14 residues long. The V end was cut by 2 bases, the J end by 6 bases, with 12 bases between. The germline CDR1 and CDR2 sequences are SGHRS and YFSETQ. Of note for this clone: The antigen is not known.

Sequencing used immunoSEQ multiplex PCR; TCRdb keeps in-frame clones, though not all of them. There are under 95,000 clones in the sample; roughly 94% occur only once, and 2% to 2.5% lies in the top ten. The V gene is TRBV5-1, the J gene TRBJ2-1, with unresolved D. Sequencing was performed on PBMCs. This receptor was identified in a woman younger than 35 in good health and CMV-seronegative. CDR3 protein: CASSFDTVSNEQFF. In DNA form, the CDR3 reads TGCGCCAGCAGCTTTGATACAGTCAGCAATGAGCAGTTCTTC. Using reference TRBV5-1 and TRBJ2-1 for the parts outside the CDR3, the full variable domain is KAGVTQTPRYLIKTRGQQVTLSCSPISGHRSVSWYQQTPGQGLQFLFEYFSETQRNKGNFPGRFSGRQFSNSRSEMNVSTLELGDSALYLCASSFDTVSNEQFFGPGTRLTVL.